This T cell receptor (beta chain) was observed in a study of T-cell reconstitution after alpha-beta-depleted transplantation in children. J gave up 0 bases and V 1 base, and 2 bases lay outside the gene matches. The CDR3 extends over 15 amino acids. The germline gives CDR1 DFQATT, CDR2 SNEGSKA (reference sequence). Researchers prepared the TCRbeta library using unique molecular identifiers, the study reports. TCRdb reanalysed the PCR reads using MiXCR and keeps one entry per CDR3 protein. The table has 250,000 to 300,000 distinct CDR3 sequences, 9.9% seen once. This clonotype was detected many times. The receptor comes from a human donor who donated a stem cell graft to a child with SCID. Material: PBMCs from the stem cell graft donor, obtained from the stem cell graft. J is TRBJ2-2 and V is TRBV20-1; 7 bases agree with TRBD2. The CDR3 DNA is TGCAGTGCTAGAGCCGGGACTACGAACACCGGGGAGCTGTTTTTT. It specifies CSARAGTTNTGELFF.